The T cell receptor (beta chain) under discussion was sequenced for a study of glioma-infiltrating T cells (dated by TCRdb to the mid-2010s). Broadly, across the study: Low-grade gliomas were represented by WHO grade II oligodendrogliomas or astrocytomas, and glioblastomas were represented by WHO grade IV tumors that were sampled at initial rather than recurrent diagnosis. The sequencing target for blood libraries was roughly 4- to 11-fold coverage of roughly 1 million peripheral T cells. The paired cohort was made up of three low-grade glioma patients, 7 to 9 primary glioblastoma patients and three non-glioma patients who contributed non-neoplastic brain tissue. The study sequenced TCR alpha- and beta-chain repertoires from glioma tissue, from non-neoplastic brain tissue and from matched peripheral blood mononuclear cells. To gauge divergence between tissue and blood T-cell populations, every tissue-infiltrating repertoire was compared against the peripheral blood repertoire from the same patient. Glioma patients received dexamethasone for six or fewer days before surgery.

A remark on this clonotype: Its antigen specificity is not known. Base qualities are not provided; no much larger clone lies one nucleotide away.

The full study reports these points: Patients with low tissue-blood divergence were marked by a signature set of shared blood CDR3 motifs, and that set was depleted in highly divergent patients. VJ-independent divergence between tissue and blood was below expectation in non-neoplastic patients but above expectation in all gliomas, especially low-grade gliomas. Small numbers underpinned the group comparisons: roughly 8 glioblastoma patients, three low-grade glioma patients and three non-neoplastic patients. Only a very small number of CDR3 sequences turned up in both tissue and blood, a result put down to high CDR3 diversity combined with limited sampling.

Immediately after resection, surgical brain or tumor specimens were cryofrozen in liquid nitrogen, with peripheral blood cells collected concurrently. TCR alpha and beta CDR3 regions were amplified with the iRepertoire nested amplicon-rescue multiplex PCR (arm-PCR) platform from RNA. For one-step reverse transcription and amplification, 100-400 ng of tissue mRNA or PBMC total RNA was used as input. Following bead purification, Illumina adapters were added by a secondary multiplex PCR, and the libraries were gel-purified between 200 and 400 bp. Internal 6-nucleotide barcodes were carried by the libraries and were used for demultiplexing. Libraries were sequenced on an Illumina MiSeq with 2x220 or 2x250 nucleotide paired-end reads. The authors' analysis ran thus. Paired reads were merged with FLASH 1.2.11 and aligned to the GRCh37 human genome with BWA-MEM before extracting TRA and TRB reads. An IMGT-derived reference of cassette sequences and CDR3 motifs, with pseudogenes included, was used for V and J assignment. Three-frame translation of reads was performed, and productive CDR3s were defined as those with a C...FGXG motif and no stop codons. A clonotype was defined as a unique combination of a V-J cassette pair and a CDR3 amino acid sequence. Hamming distance filtering was applied to reads, with thresholds set by the sequence error rate of each sample in mapped regions. The public reads were run again by TCRdb, first through fastp at Q25 and then through MiXCR, and only productive beta chains were kept. Duplicate CDR3 protein sequences are folded into a single record with the most common DNA and genes. TCRdb, rather than the study authors, made the V and J calls. For this sample the table gives about 380,000 distinct CDR3 sequences, of which approximately 42% were detected only once. About 12% of the sample lies in the top ten.

Sequences SGHNT (CDR1) and YYREEE (CDR2) are obtained from the germline V gene (reference sequence). V loses 4 bases of germline sequence and J loses 4 bases, and the interval between the two ends is 15 bases. The CDR3, cysteine through phenylalanine, is 14 amino acids long. Kept here is only the CDR3 DNA, which spans 42 bases and is read in frame from base 1. The chain uses TRBV5-4 and TRBJ2-7; a tentative D match to TRBD1 spans 6 bases. Sequencing input: glioma tissue, nonneoplastic brain tissue, or PBMCs (not recorded which). This TCR was sampled from a human donor with low-grade glioma or glioblastoma, undergoing nonglioma brain surgery, or in good health (not recorded which). In nucleotides, the sequence is TGTGCCAGCAGCAAAGGGGGTTATGCTTACGAGCAGTACTTC. Translated, this is CASSKGGYAYEQYF.